These T cell receptor beta chains were read from a single sample in a study of high-grade serous ovarian cancer treatment subgroups. The assay was immunoSEQ multiplex PCR, and TCRdb's table has in-frame clones only and misses some. The sample has about 16,000 clones; 73% are singletons. Sequenced input: tumor tissue. These receptors came from a human donor with high-grade serous ovarian cancer. The CDR3 runs from the conserved cysteine through the conserved F or W. Each record gives: CDR3 DNA, CDR3 protein, clone size, V gene, D gene, J gene. D genes are given only for firm matches. Clone size appears in some rows only: once, few, many, or a class for an expanded clone.

TGCGCCAGCAGCTTGGACAACAATCAGCCCCAGCATTTT | CASSLDNNQPQHF | - | TRBV5-1 | - | TRBJ1-5
TGTGCCAGCAGCGGACAGTATGGCTACACCTTC | CASSGQYGYTF | - | TRBV9 | - | TRBJ1-2
TGTGCTAGTGGTTTGGTACGGGTACTCTTCGAGGGGGACAGGGATAGTACTAATTCACCCCTCCACTTT | CASGLVRVLFEGDRDSTNSPLHF | - | TRBV12-5 | TRBD1 | TRBJ1-6
TGTGCCAGCAGACAACAGGGGGCAGCTAATGAAAAACTGTTTTTT | CASRQQGAANEKLFF | - | TRBV2 | TRBD1 | TRBJ1-4
TGTGCCAGCAGTGGGGACAGAGTTATTGATCAGCCCCAGCATTTT | CASSGDRVIDQPQHF | - | TRBV6-1 | TRBD1 | TRBJ1-5
TGTGCCAGCAGCCAAGTCCCTTTGGGGGGCCAATACAATGAGCAGTTCTTC | CASSQVPLGGQYNEQFF | - | TRBV4-2 | - | TRBJ2-1
TGTGCCAGCAGTGACGGGGCCCTCTCTGGAAACACCATATATTTT | CASSDGALSGNTIYF | - | TRBV2 | - | TRBJ1-3
TGTGCCAGCTCGGAGGGGCAGGTTGGCTACACCTTC | CASSEGQVGYTF | - | TRBV5-6 | - | TRBJ1-2
TGTGCCAGCAGTTCCCGGGACCACCCCGCTTTCTTT | CASSSRDHPAFF | once | TRBV6-6 | - | TRBJ1-1
TGTGCCGGACTACAGGGGGAGAGGACAGATACGCAGTATTTT | CAGLQGERTDTQYF | - | TRBV30 | TRBD1 | TRBJ2-3
TGTGCCAGCAGCTCCGGGGGCGGGGGCGTCTATGGCTACACCTTC | CASSSGGGGVYGYTF | - | TRBV7-3 | - | TRBJ1-2
TGTGCCAGCAGCCTGCGGGGAGAGTCCTACGAGCAGTACTTC | CASSLRGESYEQYF | - | TRBV5-4 | - | TRBJ2-7
TGTGCCAGCAGCCAAGTCTGGCCCCCCCCTGGCAATGAGCAGTTCTTC | CASSQVWPPPGNEQFF | - | TRBV14 | - | TRBJ2-1
TGTGCCAGCAGTTCGGCGGAACAAGAGACCCAGTACTTC | CASSSAEQETQYF | - | TRBV6-6 | - | TRBJ2-5
TGTGCCAGCAGCCAAGAAGGGCCTTTCCAGTACTTC | CASSQEGPFQYF | - | TRBV14 | - | TRBJ2-7
TGTGCCAGCAGTACACGGGGGGGCAGGGTCGGTCAGCAGTACTTC | CASSTRGGRVGQQYF | - | TRBV6-5 | TRBD2 | TRBJ2-7
TGTGCCAGCTCCATACAATCTTCAGGAAACACCATATATTTT | CASSIQSSGNTIYF | - | TRBV18 | - | TRBJ1-3
TGTGCCAGCAGCTTTCAGAAGAGCGCAACTAATGAAAAACTGTTTTTT | CASSFQKSATNEKLFF | - | TRBV7-2 | - | TRBJ1-4
TGTGCCAGCAGCCTTCCCACAATCGGGGCCAAAAACATTCAGTACTTC | CASSLPTIGAKNIQYF | - | TRBV7-6 | - | TRBJ2-4
TGTGCCAGCAGCTTAGCGGGGGCAGGTGAGCAGTTCTTC | CASSLAGAGEQFF | - | TRBV11-2 | - | TRBJ2-1
TGTGCCAGCAGCAAGGGACCCGGCCCTCATTCACCCCTCCACTTT | CASSKGPGPHSPLHF | - | TRBV9 | - | TRBJ1-6
TGTGCGAGCTCGAGGGGGCTAGCGGGGAACAATGAGCAGTTCTTC | CASSRGLAGNNEQFF | - | TRBV6-6 | TRBD2 | TRBJ2-1
TGTGCCAGCAGTTTATCAGCGGGGGGCGGCACTGAAGCTTTCTTT | CASSLSAGGGTEAFF | - | TRBV27 | - | TRBJ1-1